The rows below give T cell receptor beta chains drawn from one sample of a study of T cells in Graves' hyperthyroidism and ophthalmopathy. TCRdb independently ran MiXCR on the multiplex PCR reads; one entry per CDR3 protein. Of hundreds of thousands of distinct CDR3 sequences listed, roughly 40% are singletons. Sequences were obtained from blood. The source of these receptors is a man younger than 35 with Graves' hyperthyroidism. CDR3s include the opening cysteine and the closing phenylalanine or tryptophan. Each record gives: CDR3 protein, CDR3 DNA, clone size, D gene, V gene, J gene. The D gene is left open where the match is weak. Some rows mark clone size as missing; the rest say once, few, many or name a class of expanded clone.

CDR3 protein: CASSRWTGPHTPNYGYTF
CDR3 DNA: TGTGCCAGCAGCCGTTGGACAGGGCCTCATACGCCAAACTATGGCTACACCTTC
clone size: -
D gene: TRBD1
V gene: TRBV11-2
J gene: TRBJ1-2

CDR3 protein: CASSQDGWGLRAFTEAFF
CDR3 DNA: TGCGCCAGCAGCCAAGACGGATGGGGACTGAGGGCTTTCACTGAAGCTTTCTTT
clone size: -
D gene: -
V gene: TRBV4-3
J gene: TRBJ1-1

CDR3 protein: CAISEATSGANVLTF
CDR3 DNA: TGTGCCATCAGTGAAGCGACATCTGGGGCCAACGTCCTGACTTTC
clone size: -
D gene: -
V gene: TRBV6-1
J gene: TRBJ2-6

CDR3 protein: CASTQDRGAEAFF
CDR3 DNA: TGTGCCAGCACCCAAGACAGGGGGGCTGAAGCTTTCTTT
clone size: -
D gene: TRBD1
V gene: TRBV12-3/TRBV12-4
J gene: TRBJ1-1

CDR3 protein: CASSPAFNTEAFF
CDR3 DNA: TGTGCCAGCTCACCCGCGTTTAACACTGAAGCTTTCTTT
clone size: once
D gene: -
V gene: TRBV9
J gene: TRBJ1-1

CDR3 protein: CASSIPGANTEAFF
CDR3 DNA: TGTGCCAGCAGTATCCCGGGGGCTAACACTGAAGCTTTCTTT
clone size: few
D gene: -
V gene: TRBV12-3/TRBV12-4
J gene: TRBJ1-1

CDR3 protein: CASQPSGAVGEQYF
CDR3 DNA: TGTGCCAGCCAACCCAGCGGGGCAGTCGGCGAGCAGTACTTC
clone size: few
D gene: TRBD2
V gene: TRBV16
J gene: TRBJ2-7

CDR3 protein: CASTEEDDPTDTQYF
CDR3 DNA: TGTGCCAGCACCGAGGAAGACGACCCAACAGATACGCAGTATTTT
clone size: -
D gene: -
V gene: TRBV2
J gene: TRBJ2-3

CDR3 protein: CSVEDTGIGYEQYF
CDR3 DNA: TGCAGCGTTGAAGACACAGGCATAGGCTACGAGCAGTACTTC
clone size: many
D gene: -
V gene: TRBV29-1
J gene: TRBJ2-7

CDR3 protein: CASSFGHELNTEAFF
CDR3 DNA: TGCGCCAGCAGCTTCGGCCACGAGCTGAACACTGAAGCTTTCTTT
clone size: many
D gene: -
V gene: TRBV5-1
J gene: TRBJ1-1

CDR3 protein: CASSRAFFSGNTIYF
CDR3 DNA: TGTGCCAGCAGTAGGGCCTTTTTCTCTGGAAACACCATATATTTT
clone size: few
D gene: -
V gene: TRBV12-3/TRBV12-4
J gene: TRBJ1-3

CDR3 protein: CASSFGGAANTEAFF
CDR3 DNA: TGTGCCAGCAGCTTCGGGGGGGCCGCGAACACTGAAGCTTTCTTT
clone size: -
D gene: -
V gene: TRBV7-2
J gene: TRBJ1-1

CDR3 protein: CSSALTGPLQETQYF
CDR3 DNA: TGCAGCTCGGCTCTGACAGGTCCTTTACAAGAGACCCAGTACTTC
clone size: -
D gene: -
V gene: TRBV29-1
J gene: TRBJ2-5

CDR3 protein: CASSQSTPGQGNLLYEQYF
CDR3 DNA: TGTGCCAGCAGCCAATCAACCCCGGGACAGGGGAACCTTCTCTACGAGCAGTACTTC
clone size: few
D gene: TRBD1
V gene: TRBV14
J gene: TRBJ2-7

CDR3 protein: CASAPPGPFPSPLHF
CDR3 DNA: TGTGCCAGCGCCCCCCCGGGGCCTTTCCCTTCACCCCTCCACTTT
clone size: -
D gene: -
V gene: TRBV2
J gene: TRBJ1-6

CDR3 protein: CASSTTSADEQYF
CDR3 DNA: TGTGCCAGCAGTACGACTAGCGCGGACGAGCAGTACTTC
clone size: -
D gene: TRBD2
V gene: TRBV10-1
J gene: TRBJ2-7

CDR3 protein: CASSGPGTGRNSPLHF
CDR3 DNA: TGTGCCAGCAGCGGCCCGGGGACAGGGCGTAATTCACCCCTCCACTTT
clone size: -
D gene: TRBD1
V gene: TRBV9
J gene: TRBJ1-6

CDR3 protein: CASSVLNQPQHF
CDR3 DNA: TGTGCCAGCAGCGTCCTTAATCAGCCCCAGCATTTT
clone size: -
D gene: -
V gene: TRBV7-9
J gene: TRBJ1-5

CDR3 protein: CASSSGQELYGYTF
CDR3 DNA: TGCGCCAGCAGCTCAGGACAGGAACTCTATGGCTACACCTTC
clone size: many
D gene: TRBD1
V gene: TRBV5-1
J gene: TRBJ1-2

CDR3 protein: CASSPDSNQPRHF
CDR3 DNA: TGTGCCAGCAGCCCTGACTCCAATCAGCCCCGGCATTTT
clone size: once
D gene: -
V gene: TRBV2
J gene: TRBJ1-5

CDR3 protein: CATSDYSGLEQYF
CDR3 DNA: TGTGCCACCAGTGATTATTCTGGGCTCGAGCAGTACTTC
clone size: -
D gene: -
V gene: TRBV24-1
J gene: TRBJ2-7

CDR3 protein: CASSPWDRVDEKLFF
CDR3 DNA: TGTGCCAGCAGTCCCTGGGACAGAGTGGATGAAAAACTGTTTTTT
clone size: -
D gene: TRBD1
V gene: TRBV2
J gene: TRBJ1-4

CDR3 protein: CASSRNPPGQEPHQPQHF
CDR3 DNA: TGTGCCAGTAGTAGAAACCCCCCGGGACAGGAGCCCCATCAGCCCCAGCATTTT
clone size: -
D gene: TRBD1
V gene: TRBV19
J gene: TRBJ1-5

CDR3 protein: CSARDRRGYEQYF
CDR3 DNA: TGCAGTGCTAGAGATCGGAGGGGCTACGAGCAGTACTTC
clone size: -
D gene: -
V gene: TRBV20-1
J gene: TRBJ2-7

CDR3 protein: CASKEGIGELFF
CDR3 DNA: TGTGCCAGCAAAGAGGGAATCGGGGAGCTGTTTTTT
clone size: -
D gene: -
V gene: TRBV6-1
J gene: TRBJ2-2

CDR3 protein: CASSLGAQRETQHF
CDR3 DNA: TGTGCCAGCAGCTTGGGGGCTCAAAGGGAGACCCAGCATTTT
clone size: once
D gene: -
V gene: TRBV7-8
J gene: TRBJ1-5